The rows below give T cell receptor beta chains drawn from one sample of a study of a mutant IDH1 vaccine in newly diagnosed glioma. Clones were read by immunoSEQ multiplex PCR, and TCRdb kept only the in-frame ones, dropping some. The sample lists over 75,000 clones, approximately 90% occurring once. Source: PBMCs, taken from a glioma patient treated with radiotherapy, temozolomide or both. All receptors derive from a woman in her forties or fifties with glioma. CDR3s include the opening cysteine and the closing phenylalanine or tryptophan. D genes are given only for firm matches. Rows may omit the clone size; those that give it use once, few, many or a size class.

-	-	TRBJ2-3	TRBV2	CASSDRGKSTDTQYF	TGTGCCAGCAGTGATCGCGGGAAGAGCACAGATACGCAGTATTTT
-	-	TRBJ2-1	TRBV27	CASSLSGPWNNEQFF	TGTGCCAGCAGTTTATCGGGCCCGTGGAACAATGAGCAGTTCTTC
-	-	TRBJ1-2	TRBV27	CASAWGTSSGGAYGYTF	TGTGCCAGTGCTTGGGGGACTAGTTCGGGAGGTGCCTATGGCTACACCTTC
-	-	TRBJ2-5	TRBV7-8	CASSHYDRVETQYF	TGTGCCAGCAGCCACTATGACAGAGTAGAGACCCAGTACTTC
few	-	TRBJ2-7	TRBV6-5	CASSYSSSYEQYF	TGTGCCAGCAGTTACTCGAGCAGCTACGAGCAGTACTTC
-	-	TRBJ2-1	TRBV11-2	CASSLELGYNEQFF	TGTGCCAGCAGCTTAGAGCTGGGGTACAATGAGCAGTTCTTC
-	TRBD1	TRBJ1-2	TRBV6-4	CASSAQGQGYYGYTF	TGTGCCAGCAGCGCGCAGGGACAGGGGTACTATGGCTACACCTTC
-	TRBD2	TRBJ2-1	TRBV14	CASSPKAGGLDEQFF	TGTGCCAGCAGCCCTAAGGCGGGAGGGTTAGATGAGCAGTTCTTC
-	-	TRBJ2-5	TRBV7-8	CASSPRVSETQYF	TGTGCCAGCAGCCCACGGGTTTCGGAGACCCAGTACTTC
-	-	TRBJ1-4	TRBV7-9	CASSRGSGEKLFF	TGTGCCAGCAGCCGGGGATCGGGCGAAAAACTGTTTTTT
-	TRBD2	TRBJ2-2	TRBV11-2	CASSLRTSRKIWYTGELFF	TGTGCCAGCAGCTTGAGGACTAGTCGGAAGATATGGTACACCGGGGAGCTGTTTTTT
few	TRBD1	TRBJ1-2	TRBV5-4	CASSPTGGDYGYTF	TGTGCCAGCAGCCCCACAGGGGGCGACTATGGCTACACCTTC
-	TRBD2	TRBJ2-3	TRBV7-3	CASSPRAGGPADTQYF	TGTGCCAGCAGCCCAAGGGCGGGAGGGCCCGCAGATACGCAGTATTTT
-	TRBD1	TRBJ1-4	TRBV7-8	CASSPHGTGLSELFF	TGTGCCAGCAGCCCTCACGGGACAGGCCTTTCGGAACTGTTTTTT
-	-	TRBJ2-3	TRBV5-4	CASSSLLDTDTQYF	TGTGCCAGCAGCTCCCTTTTAGACACAGATACGCAGTATTTT
-	-	TRBJ2-3	TRBV7-3	CASSSAGGSTDTQYF	TGTGCCAGCAGCTCCGCAGGGGGGAGCACAGATACGCAGTATTTT
-	-	TRBJ1-2	TRBV5-1	CASSLETGSGYTF	TGCGCCAGCAGCTTGGAAACAGGGAGTGGCTACACCTTC
-	-	TRBJ2-2	TRBV28	CASSLGVSTGELFF	TGTGCCAGCAGTTTGGGGGTTAGCACCGGGGAGCTGTTTTTT
-	-	TRBJ2-1	TRBV4-2	CASSQERGSAAPYNEQFF	TGTGCCAGCAGCCAAGAGCGAGGGAGCGCCGCGCCCTACAATGAGCAGTTCTTC
-	TRBD2	TRBJ2-2	TRBV5-8	CASSVSSGRNTGELFF	TGTGCCAGCAGCGTATCTAGCGGGAGAAACACCGGGGAGCTGTTTTTT
-	-	TRBJ2-7	TRBV9	CASSVGEVNSYEQYF	TGTGCCAGCAGCGTAGGTGAGGTCAACTCCTACGAGCAGTACTTC
-	TRBD1	TRBJ1-1	TRBV7-3	CASRGQGLNTEAFF	TGTGCCAGCAGGGGACAGGGGCTGAACACTGAAGCTTTCTTT
once	-	TRBJ2-3	TRBV6-1	CASRRTDTQYF	TGTGCCAGCAGGCGTACAGATACGCAGTATTTT
-	-	TRBJ2-1	TRBV7-8	CASSPDNRNEQFF	TGTGCCAGCAGCCCGGACAACCGCAATGAGCAGTTCTTC
-	TRBD1	TRBJ1-5	TRBV6-6	CASKGRGLGDQPQHF	TGTGCCAGCAAGGGCAGGGGGCTAGGGGATCAGCCCCAGCATTTT
-	TRBD2	TRBJ2-1	TRBV10-1	CASSRPGLAGVDEQFF	TGCGCCAGCAGTAGACCTGGACTAGCGGGAGTGGATGAGCAGTTCTTC
-	TRBD1	TRBJ2-7	TRBV7-9	CASSLGQGRNEQYF	TGTGCCAGCAGCCTGGGACAGGGGCGAAACGAGCAGTACTTC
-	TRBD1	TRBJ1-2	TRBV5-5	CASSLDTGAAYGYTF	TGTGCCAGCAGCTTGGATACAGGGGCCGCCTATGGCTACACCTTC
-	-	TRBJ2-7	TRBV5-1	CASRPDLAEQYF	TGCGCCAGCAGGCCCGACTTGGCCGAGCAGTACTTC
-	-	TRBJ1-5	TRBV30	CAWSGMTDQPQHF	TGTGCCTGGAGTGGAATGACCGATCAGCCCCAGCATTTT
-	-	TRBJ2-3	TRBV9	CASSVRESYTDTQYF	TGTGCCAGCAGCGTACGGGAGAGCTACACAGATACGCAGTATTTT
few	-	TRBJ2-5	TRBV30	CAWSEGRAQETQYF	TGTGCCTGGAGTGAGGGCAGGGCCCAAGAGACCCAGTACTTC
-	-	TRBJ1-5	TRBV27	CASSPTGSYQPQHF	TGTGCCAGCAGTCCCACCGGGAGTTATCAGCCCCAGCATTTT
-	-	TRBJ2-7	TRBV27	CASIHKVSVPSYEQYF	TGTGCCAGCATTCATAAGGTCTCAGTCCCTTCCTACGAGCAGTACTTC
-	-	TRBJ2-3	TRBV9	CASSVEAAPSTDTQYF	TGTGCCAGCAGCGTAGAAGCGGCTCCTAGCACAGATACGCAGTATTTT
-	TRBD1	TRBJ1-1	TRBV9	CASTSGQGRGNTEAFF	TGTGCCAGCACCTCTGGACAGGGCAGGGGGAACACTGAAGCTTTCTTT